This TCR beta chain was recovered during a study of cytomegalovirus exposure and HLA in healthy donors. The V and J ends lost 5 bases and 2 bases respectively, with 21 bases between them. The CDR3 length is 17 residues. Looked up from germline, CDR1 is SGHTA and CDR2 is FQGNSA. PCR was performed using 60 Vbeta and 13 Jbeta primers. Libraries were prepared by immunoSEQ multiplex PCR; TCRdb keeps only in-frame clonotypes and omits some of them. The record lists 100,000 to 150,000 clones, of which the ten most abundant hold 1.5% to 1.9%. The sample consisted of PBMCs. V usage is TRBV7-2 and J usage is TRBJ1-2; D not certain. The sequence derives from a woman between 35 and 50 years old in good health and CMV-seronegative. Written as DNA, the CDR3 is TGTGCCAGCAGCCCGCGGGCTGGTTGGGGAGGAAACTATGGCTACACCTTC. Protein product: CASSPRAGWGGNYGYTF.